This TCR beta chain is from a study of shared clonotypes between healthy human individuals. Findings and limits, study-wide: Naive subsets generally had larger estimated richness than memory subsets.

The length of the CDR3 is 16 residues. Per germline, CDR1 LGHNA and CDR2 YSLEER. V was pared by 3 bases and J by 0 bases, with 14 bases between. The data were produced by immunoSEQ multiplex PCR, yet TCRdb's version contains in-frame clones alone and is incomplete. In the table there are 950,000 to 1,100,000 clones, roughly 80% of which are singletons. Regarding this clone: Its specificity is unknown.

The sequence was collected from a man younger than 30 in good health. V is TRBV4-3 and J is TRBJ1-2; a weak D match, TRBD1 (5 bases). Material for sequencing was memory CD4+ T cells sorted from blood. Regarding subset: CD45RA-negative fraction. Written as DNA, the CDR3 is TGCGCCAGCAGCCAGGTCTTTACGACAGCTAACTATGGCTACACCTTC. It translates to CASSQVFTTANYGYTF.